This T cell receptor beta chain comes out of a study of early stage breast cancer tumors. V lost 8 bases and J lost 1, with 12 bases in between. There are 13 residues in the CDR3. Germline V CDR1 and CDR2: ENHRY, SYGVKD. Here immunoSEQ multiplex PCR was the method, and the copy in TCRdb shows in-frame clones only, minus some. The sample includes about 28,000 clones, around 50% of them seen just once. Sequencing input: breast tumor tissue. The rearrangement joins TRBV10-3 to TRBJ2-7; D perhaps matches TRBD1 (5 bases). The source is a person aged 50 to 59 with breast cancer. The CDR3 is CAIESPGSYEQYF. CDR3 nucleotide sequence: TGTGCCATCGAATCCCCAGGGTCCTACGAGCAGTACTTC.